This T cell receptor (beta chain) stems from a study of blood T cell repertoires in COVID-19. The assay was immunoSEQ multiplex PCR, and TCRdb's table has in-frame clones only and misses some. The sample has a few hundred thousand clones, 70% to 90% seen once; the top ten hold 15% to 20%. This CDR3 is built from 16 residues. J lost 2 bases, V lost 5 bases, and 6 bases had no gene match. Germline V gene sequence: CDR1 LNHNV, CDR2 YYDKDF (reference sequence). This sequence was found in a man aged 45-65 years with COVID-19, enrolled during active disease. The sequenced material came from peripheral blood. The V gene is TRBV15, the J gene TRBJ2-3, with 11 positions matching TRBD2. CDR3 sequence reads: CATSATSGTITDTQYF. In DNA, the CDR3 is TGTGCCACCAGCGCGACTAGCGGGACTATCACAGATACGCAGTATTTT.